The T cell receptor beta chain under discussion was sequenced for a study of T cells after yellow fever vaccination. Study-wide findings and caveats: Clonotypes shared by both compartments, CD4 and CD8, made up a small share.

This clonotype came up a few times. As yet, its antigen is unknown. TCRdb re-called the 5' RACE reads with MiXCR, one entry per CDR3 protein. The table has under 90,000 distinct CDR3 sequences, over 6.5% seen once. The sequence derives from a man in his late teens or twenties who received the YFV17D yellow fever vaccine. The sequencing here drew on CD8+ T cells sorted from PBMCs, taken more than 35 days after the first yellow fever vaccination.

The CDR3 DNA is TGTGCCAGCAGCTATTTGACGACTAGCGGCACAGATACGCAGTATTTT. Translated: CASSYLTTSGTDTQYF. The chain has TRBV11-2 and TRBJ2-3; TRBD2 agrees at 8 bases. Germline CDR1 SGHAT, CDR2 FQNNGV. This CDR3 has 16 residues. With V trimmed by 4 bases and J by 1 base, 7 bases remained unmatched.